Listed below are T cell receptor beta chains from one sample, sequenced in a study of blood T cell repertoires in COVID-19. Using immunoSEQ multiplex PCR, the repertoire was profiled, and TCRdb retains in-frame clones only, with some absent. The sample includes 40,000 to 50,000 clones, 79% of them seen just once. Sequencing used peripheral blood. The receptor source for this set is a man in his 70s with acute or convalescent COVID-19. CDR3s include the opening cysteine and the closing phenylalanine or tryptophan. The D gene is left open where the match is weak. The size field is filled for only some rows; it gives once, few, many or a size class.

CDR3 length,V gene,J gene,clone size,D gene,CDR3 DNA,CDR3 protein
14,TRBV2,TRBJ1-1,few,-,TGTGCCAGCAGGGGTGACAGCCTTAACACTGAAGCTTTCTTT,CASRGDSLNTEAFF
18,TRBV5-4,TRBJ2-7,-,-,TGTGCCAGCAGCTTCCGGGATTCCCGGCTCCGGGGACTCTACGAGCAGTACTTC,CASSFRDSRLRGLYEQYF
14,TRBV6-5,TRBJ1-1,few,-,TGTGCCAGCAGTCGCCCGGGACAGAACACTGAAGCTTTCTTT,CASSRPGQNTEAFF
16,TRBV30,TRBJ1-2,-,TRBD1,TGTGCCTGGAGTGGGGGGTGGACAGGGGTGTCCTATGGCTACACCTTC,CAWSGGWTGVSYGYTF
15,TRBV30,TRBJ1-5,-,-,TGTGCCTGGAGTGACCCCTACGGGTTTAAGCAGCCCCAGCATTTT,CAWSDPYGFKQPQHF
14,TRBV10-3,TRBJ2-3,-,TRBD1,TGTGCCATCACAGGGGACAGGCCCCGGGATACGCAGTATTTT,CAITGDRPRDTQYF
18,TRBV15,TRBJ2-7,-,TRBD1,TGTGCCACCAGCAGAGGTAACCGGGACAGCTCCGAACGAGGGAAGCAGTACTTC,CATSRGNRDSSERGKQYF
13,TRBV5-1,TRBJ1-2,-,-,TGCGCCAGCAGCTTGGCGGCAGGAGGGGGCTACACCTTC,CASSLAAGGGYTF
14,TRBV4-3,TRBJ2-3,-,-,TGCGCCAGCAGCCTACCCGGTCACACAGATACGCAGTATTTT,CASSLPGHTDTQYF
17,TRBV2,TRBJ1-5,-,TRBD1,TGTGCCAGCAGTCCAATGTTCGGGACAGTAGGATATCAGCCCCAGCATTTT,CASSPMFGTVGYQPQHF
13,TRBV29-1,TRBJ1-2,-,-,TGCAGCGTTGACGGCCTGGGAGGGTATGGCTACACCTTC,CSVDGLGGYGYTF
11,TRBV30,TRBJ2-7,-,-,TGTGCCTGCCCTATTTTCGGCGAGCAGTACTTC,CACPIFGEQYF
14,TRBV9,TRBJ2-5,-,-,TGTGCCAGCAGCCCACAGGGAATCCAAGAGACCCAGTACTTC,CASSPQGIQETQYF
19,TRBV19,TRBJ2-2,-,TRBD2,TGTGCCAGTAGTATAGGCGGCCAGACTAGCGGGAGGGACACCGGGGAGCTGTTTTTT,CASSIGGQTSGRDTGELFF
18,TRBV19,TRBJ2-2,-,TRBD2,TGTGCCAGTAGTAGCACGAGACTAGCGGGGGGCCGACCCGGGGAGCTGTTTTTT,CASSSTRLAGGRPGELFF
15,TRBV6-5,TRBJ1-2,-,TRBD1,TGTGCCAGCAGTTACCGAGGACAGGGAACTTATGGCTACACCTTC,CASSYRGQGTYGYTF
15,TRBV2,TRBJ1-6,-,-,TGTGCCAGCAGTGAAAAGAGCTCCTATAATTCACCCCTCCACTTT,CASSEKSSYNSPLHF
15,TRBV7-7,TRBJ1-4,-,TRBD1,TGTGCTAGCAGCGCGACCGGGACAGTTGGAGAAAAACTGTTTTTT,CASSATGTVGEKLFF
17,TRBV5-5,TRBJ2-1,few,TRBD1,TGTGCCAGCAGCTTGCGGGACAGGGGGCATCGATACAATGAGCAGTTCTTC,CASSLRDRGHRYNEQFF
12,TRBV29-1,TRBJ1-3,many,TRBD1,TGCAGCGTCCGGGACAGTCGAAACACCATATATTTT,CSVRDSRNTIYF
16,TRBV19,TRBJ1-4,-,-,TGTGCCAGTAGTATAGGGAGGGCGGCAACTAATGAAAAACTGTTTTTT,CASSIGRAATNEKLFF
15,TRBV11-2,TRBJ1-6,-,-,TGTGCCAGCAGCTTAGAGGCGGGCCTTGAGGCACCCCTCCACTTT,CASSLEAGLEAPLHF
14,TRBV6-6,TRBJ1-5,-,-,TGTGCCAGCAGTTGGACAGCCTCTAATCAGCCCCAGCATTTT,CASSWTASNQPQHF
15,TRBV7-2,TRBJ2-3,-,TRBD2,TGTGCCAGCAGCTTGAGCGGGGGGGCAGCAGATACGCAGTATTTT,CASSLSGGAADTQYF
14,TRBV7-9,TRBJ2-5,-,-,TGTGCCAGCAGCTTAGGGGACTACCAAGAGACCCAGTACTTC,CASSLGDYQETQYF
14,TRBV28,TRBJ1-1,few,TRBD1,TGTGCCAGCAGTGCGGGACAGGCTCCCACTGAAGCTTTCTTT,CASSAGQAPTEAFF
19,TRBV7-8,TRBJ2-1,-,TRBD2,TGTGCCAGCAGCTTAGGACTAGCGGGGTTATCCCGAAGGTACAATGAGCAGTTCTTC,CASSLGLAGLSRRYNEQFF
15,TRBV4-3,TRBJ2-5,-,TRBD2,TGCGCCAGCAGCCAAGATAGAGCGGGGGGAGAGACCCAGTACTTC,CASSQDRAGGETQYF
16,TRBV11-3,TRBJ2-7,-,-,TGTGCCAGCAGCTTAGGTGTGACAGGCGATAACTACGAGCAGTACTTC,CASSLGVTGDNYEQYF
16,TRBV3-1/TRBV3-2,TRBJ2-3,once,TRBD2,TGTGCCAGCAGCCCCGGGATAGCGGGGGGTACAGATACGCAGTATTTT,CASSPGIAGGTDTQYF
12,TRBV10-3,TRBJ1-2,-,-,TGTGCCACCCGGAGGGGCGACTATGGCTACACCTTC,CATRRGDYGYTF
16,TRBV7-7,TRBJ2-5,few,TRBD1,TGTGCTAGCAGCCGTGCTAAGGGACAGGGGGCAGAGACCCAGTACTTC,CASSRAKGQGAETQYF
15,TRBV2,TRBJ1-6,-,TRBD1,TGTGCCAGCATGATGGACAGGGATAGGCATTCACCCCTCCACTTT,CASMMDRDRHSPLHF
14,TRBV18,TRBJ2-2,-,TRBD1,TGTGCCAGCTCACCGACAGGGTCGTCCGGGGAGCTGTTTTTT,CASSPTGSSGELFF
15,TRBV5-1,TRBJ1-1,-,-,TGCGCCAGCAGCTTGGCGACAGGCATGAACACTGAAGCTTTCTTT,CASSLATGMNTEAFF
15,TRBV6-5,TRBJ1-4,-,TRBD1,TGTGCCAGCAGGCCTCCGGGACAGGGGGCGGTGAAACTGTTTTTT,CASRPPGQGAVKLFF
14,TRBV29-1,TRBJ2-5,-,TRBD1,TGCAGCGTGGCCACTACAGGGGAACGTGAGACCCAGTACTTC,CSVATTGERETQYF
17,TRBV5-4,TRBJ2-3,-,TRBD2,TGTGCCAGCAGCCGCGGGTTACGTAGCGGGATAACAGATACGCAGTATTTT,CASSRGLRSGITDTQYF
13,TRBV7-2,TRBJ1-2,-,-,TGTGCCAGCAGCGCAGCGGGTAACTATGGCTACACCTTC,CASSAAGNYGYTF
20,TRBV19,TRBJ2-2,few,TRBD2,TGTGCCAGTAGTCTCAGACTAGCGGGAGACTCTCCTCTGTTCTCCGGGGAGCTGTTTTTT,CASSLRLAGDSPLFSGELFF
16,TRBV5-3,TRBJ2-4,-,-,TGTGCCAGAAGTTATCAGGGCGCCCTCGTAAAAAACATTCAGTACTTC,CARSYQGALVKNIQYF
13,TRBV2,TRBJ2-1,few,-,TGTGCCAGCAGTCCATCCCAGAGGAATGAGCAGTTCTTC,CASSPSQRNEQFF
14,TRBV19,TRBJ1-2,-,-,TGTGCCAGTAGTATTGGGGCAGATCCCTATGGCTACACCTTC,CASSIGADPYGYTF
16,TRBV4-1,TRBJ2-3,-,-,TGCGCCAGCAGCCAAGGCCATGAGGAAAACACAGATACGCAGTATTTT,CASSQGHEENTDTQYF
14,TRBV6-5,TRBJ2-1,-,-,TGTGCCGCTAGAGAGAGGGGGGGGCTCAATGAGCAGTTCTTC,CAARERGGLNEQFF
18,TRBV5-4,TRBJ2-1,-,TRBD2,TGTGCCAGCAGCCGAGCTCTATTGGGACTAGCGGGGGGCAATGAGCAGTTCTTC,CASSRALLGLAGGNEQFF
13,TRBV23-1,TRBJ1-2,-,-,TGCGCCAGCAGTCATCCGGGAATTTATGGCTACACCTTC,CASSHPGIYGYTF
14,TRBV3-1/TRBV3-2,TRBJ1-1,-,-,TGTGCCAGCAGCCAAGGGACGGGAGGGATGAGCGCTTTCTTT,CASSQGTGGMSAFF
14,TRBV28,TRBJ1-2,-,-,TGTGCCAGCTTCCCCGGGACAAAAATCTATGGCTACACCTTC,CASFPGTKIYGYTF
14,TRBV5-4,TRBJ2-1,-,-,TGTGCCAGCAGCGAGCCAACGGAGGGGGCGCGGTATTTCTTC,CASSEPTEGARYFF
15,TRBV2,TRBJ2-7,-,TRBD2,TGTGCCAGCAGTGAAGCACCAGCGGGAGAGGGCGAGCAGTACTTC,CASSEAPAGEGEQYF
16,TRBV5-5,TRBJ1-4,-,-,TGTGCCAGCAGCCTAAAGGCGGGAGGTCTTCGTGAAAAACTGTTTTTT,CASSLKAGGLREKLFF
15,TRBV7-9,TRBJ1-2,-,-,TGTGCCAGCACCGTCGACAGGCGTCTTCCCTATGGCTACACCTTC,CASTVDRRLPYGYTF
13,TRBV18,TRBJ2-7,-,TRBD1,TGTGCCAGCTCACAGACAGGGGGGAACGAGCAGTACTTC,CASSQTGGNEQYF
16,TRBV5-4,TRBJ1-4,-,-,TGTGCCAGCAGCCTATACGCCGGGACTGGAGATGAAAAACTGTTTTTT,CASSLYAGTGDEKLFF